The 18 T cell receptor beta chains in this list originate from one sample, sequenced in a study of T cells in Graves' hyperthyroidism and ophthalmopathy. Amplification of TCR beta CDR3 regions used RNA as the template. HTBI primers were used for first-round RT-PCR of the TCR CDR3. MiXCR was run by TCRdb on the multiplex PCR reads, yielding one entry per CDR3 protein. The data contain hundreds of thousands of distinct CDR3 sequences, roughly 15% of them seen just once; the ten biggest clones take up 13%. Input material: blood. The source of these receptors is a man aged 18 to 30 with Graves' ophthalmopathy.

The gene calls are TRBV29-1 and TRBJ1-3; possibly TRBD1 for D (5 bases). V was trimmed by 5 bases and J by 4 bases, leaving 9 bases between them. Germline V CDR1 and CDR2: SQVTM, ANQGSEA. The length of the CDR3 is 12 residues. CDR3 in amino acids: CSVPGKGNTIYF. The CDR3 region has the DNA TGCAGCGTTCCAGGGAAGGGAAACACCATATATTTT. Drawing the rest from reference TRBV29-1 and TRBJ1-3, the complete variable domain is SAVISQKPSRDICQRGTSLTIQCQVDSQVTMMFWYRQQPGQSLTLIATANQGSEATYESGFVIDKFPISRPNLTFSTLTVSNMSPEDSSIYLCSVPGKGNTIYFGEGSWLTVV.

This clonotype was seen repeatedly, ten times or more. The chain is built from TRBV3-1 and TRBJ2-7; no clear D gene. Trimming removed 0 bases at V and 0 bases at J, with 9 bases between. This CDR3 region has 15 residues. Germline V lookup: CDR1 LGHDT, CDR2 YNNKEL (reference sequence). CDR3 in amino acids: CASSQEVTSSYEQYF. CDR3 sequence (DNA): TGTGCCAGCAGCCAAGAGGTCACGAGCTCCTACGAGCAGTACTTC.

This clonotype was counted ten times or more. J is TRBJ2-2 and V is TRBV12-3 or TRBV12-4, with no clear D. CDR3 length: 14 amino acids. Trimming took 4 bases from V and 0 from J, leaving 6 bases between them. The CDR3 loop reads CASSSGSNTGELFF. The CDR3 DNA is TGTGCCAGCAGTTCAGGTTCGAACACCGGGGAGCTGTTTTTT.

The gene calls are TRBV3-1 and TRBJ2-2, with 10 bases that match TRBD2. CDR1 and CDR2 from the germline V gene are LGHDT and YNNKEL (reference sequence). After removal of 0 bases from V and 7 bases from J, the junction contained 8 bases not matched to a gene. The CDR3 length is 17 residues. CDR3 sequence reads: CASSQDNSGRPGGELFF. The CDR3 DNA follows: TGTGCCAGCAGCCAAGATAATAGCGGGAGGCCGGGCGGGGAGCTGTTTTTT.

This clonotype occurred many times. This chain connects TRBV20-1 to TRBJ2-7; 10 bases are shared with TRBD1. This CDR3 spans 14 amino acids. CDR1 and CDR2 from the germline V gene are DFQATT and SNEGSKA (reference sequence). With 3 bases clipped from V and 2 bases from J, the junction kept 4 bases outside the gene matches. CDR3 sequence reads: CSARADRGPYEQYF. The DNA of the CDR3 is TGCAGTGCTAGGGCAGACAGGGGGCCCTACGAGCAGTACTTC.

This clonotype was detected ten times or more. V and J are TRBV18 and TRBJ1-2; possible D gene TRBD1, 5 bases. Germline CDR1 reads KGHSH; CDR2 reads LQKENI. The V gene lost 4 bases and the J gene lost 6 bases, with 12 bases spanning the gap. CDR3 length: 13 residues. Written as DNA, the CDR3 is TGTGCCAGCTCACGACAGCGGGGAGATGGCTACACCTTC. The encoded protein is CASSRQRGDGYTF.

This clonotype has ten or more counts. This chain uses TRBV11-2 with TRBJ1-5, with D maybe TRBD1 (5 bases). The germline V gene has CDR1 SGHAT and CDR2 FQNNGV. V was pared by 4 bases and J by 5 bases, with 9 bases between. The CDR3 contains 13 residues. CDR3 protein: CASSSQGDQPQHF. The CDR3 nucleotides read TGTGCCAGCAGCTCCCAGGGAGATCAGCCCCAGCATTTT. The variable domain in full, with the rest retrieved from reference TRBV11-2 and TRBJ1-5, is EAGVAQSPRYKIIEKRQSVAFWCNPISGHATLYWYQQILGQGPKLLIQFQNNGVVDDSQLPKDRFSAERLKGVDSTLKIQPAKLEDSAVYLCASSSQGDQPQHFGDGTRLSIL.

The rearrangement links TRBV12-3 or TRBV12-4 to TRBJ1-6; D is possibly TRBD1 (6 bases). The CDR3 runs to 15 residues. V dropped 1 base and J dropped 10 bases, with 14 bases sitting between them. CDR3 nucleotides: TGTGCCAGCAGTTTAGAGAGGGGGGGAAGCTCACCCCTCCACTTT. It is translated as CASSLERGGSSPLHF.

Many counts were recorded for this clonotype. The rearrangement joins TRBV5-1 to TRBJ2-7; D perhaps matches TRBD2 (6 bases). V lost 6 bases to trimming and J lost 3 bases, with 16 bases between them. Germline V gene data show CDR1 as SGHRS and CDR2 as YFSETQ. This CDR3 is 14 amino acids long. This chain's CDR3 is CASMRTGADYEQYF. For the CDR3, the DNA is TGCGCCAGCATGAGGACGGGAGCCGACTACGAGCAGTACTTC. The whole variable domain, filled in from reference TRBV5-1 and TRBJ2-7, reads KAGVTQTPRYLIKTRGQQVTLSCSPISGHRSVSWYQQTPGQGLQFLFEYFSETQRNKGNFPGRFSGRQFSNSRSEMNVSTLELGDSALYLCASMRTGADYEQYFGPGTRLTVT.

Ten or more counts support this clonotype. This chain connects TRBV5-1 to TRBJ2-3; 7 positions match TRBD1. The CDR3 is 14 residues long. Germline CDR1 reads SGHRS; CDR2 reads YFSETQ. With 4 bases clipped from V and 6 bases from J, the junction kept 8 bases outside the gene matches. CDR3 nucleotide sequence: TGCGCCAGCAGCGAGGACAGGCCACCCGATACGCAGTATTTT. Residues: CASSEDRPPDTQYF.

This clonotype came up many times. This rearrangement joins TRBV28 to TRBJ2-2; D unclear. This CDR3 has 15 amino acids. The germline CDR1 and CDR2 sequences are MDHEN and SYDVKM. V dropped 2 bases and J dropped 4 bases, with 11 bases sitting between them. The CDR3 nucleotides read TGTGCCAGCAGTTTAGTGGGTTGGTCCACCGGGGAGCTGTTTTTT. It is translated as CASSLVGWSTGELFF. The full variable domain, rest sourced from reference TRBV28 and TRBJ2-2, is DVKVTQSSRYLVKRTGEKVFLECVQDMDHENMFWYRQDPGLGLRLIYFSYDVKMKEKGDIPEGYSVSREKKERFSLILESASTNQTSMYLCASSLVGWSTGELFFGEGSRLTVL.

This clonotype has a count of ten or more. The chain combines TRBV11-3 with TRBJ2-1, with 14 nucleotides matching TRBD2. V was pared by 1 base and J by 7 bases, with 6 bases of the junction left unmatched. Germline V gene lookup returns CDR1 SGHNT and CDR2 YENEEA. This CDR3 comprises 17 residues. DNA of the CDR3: TGTGCCAGCAGCTTAGCATTGCGACTAGCGGGGGGGAATGAGCAGTTCTTC. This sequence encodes CASSLALRLAGGNEQFF.

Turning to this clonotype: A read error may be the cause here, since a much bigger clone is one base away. This CDR3 is CAGSPKAFF. CDR3 DNA sequence: TGTGCCGGCAGCCCTAAGGCTTTCTTT. The chain couples TRBV2 to TRBJ1-1; D is ambiguous. The germline V gene has CDR1 SNHLY and CDR2 FYNNEI. The CDR3 has 9 amino acids.

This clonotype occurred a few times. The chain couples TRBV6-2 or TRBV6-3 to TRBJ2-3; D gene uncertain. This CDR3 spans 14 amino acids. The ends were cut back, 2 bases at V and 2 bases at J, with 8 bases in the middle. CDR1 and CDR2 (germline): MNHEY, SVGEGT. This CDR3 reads CASSYLVYTDTQYF. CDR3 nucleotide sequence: TGTGCCAGCAGTTACCTGGTTTACACAGATACGCAGTATTTT.

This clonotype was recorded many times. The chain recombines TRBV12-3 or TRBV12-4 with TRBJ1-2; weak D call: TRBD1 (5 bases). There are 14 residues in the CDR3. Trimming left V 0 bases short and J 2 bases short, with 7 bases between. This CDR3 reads CASSLAGGNYGYTF. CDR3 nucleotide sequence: TGTGCCAGCAGTTTAGCGGGGGGGAACTATGGCTACACCTTC.

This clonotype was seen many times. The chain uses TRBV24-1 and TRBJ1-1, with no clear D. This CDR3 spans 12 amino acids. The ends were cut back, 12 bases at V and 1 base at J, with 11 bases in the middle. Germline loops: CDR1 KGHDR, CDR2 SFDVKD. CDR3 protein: CAASTRNTEAFF. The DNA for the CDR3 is TGTGCCGCGTCTACACGGAACACTGAAGCTTTCTTT.

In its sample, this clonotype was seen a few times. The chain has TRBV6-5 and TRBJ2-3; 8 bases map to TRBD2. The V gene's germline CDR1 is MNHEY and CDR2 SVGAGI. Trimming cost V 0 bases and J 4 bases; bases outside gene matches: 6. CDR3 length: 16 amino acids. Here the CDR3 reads CASSYSIREGADTQYF. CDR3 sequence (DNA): TGTGCCAGCAGTTACTCGATCCGGGAGGGGGCAGATACGCAGTATTTT.

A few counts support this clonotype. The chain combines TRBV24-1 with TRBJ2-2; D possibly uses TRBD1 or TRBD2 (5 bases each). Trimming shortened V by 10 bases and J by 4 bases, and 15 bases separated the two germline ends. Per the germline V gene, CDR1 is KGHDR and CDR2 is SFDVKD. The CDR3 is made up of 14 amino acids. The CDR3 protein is CATTPGPSTGELFF. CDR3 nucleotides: TGTGCCACAACACCGGGACCCAGCACCGGGGAGCTGTTTTTT.